This T cell receptor beta chain was sequenced during a study of blood T cell repertoires in COVID-19. Study context: The United States, Italy and Spain supplied acute and convalescent COVID-19 samples.

Germline CDR1 SGDLS, CDR2 YYNGEE. Between the trimmed V and J ends, which lost 4 bases and 8 bases, there was a span of 12 bases. The CDR3 has 12 amino acids. TCRdb's copy holds only in-frame clones and misses some; the assay was immunoSEQ multiplex PCR. Seen here are approximately 300,000 clones, roughly 89% observed once, and the top ten hold approximately 1.8%. Sequences were obtained from peripheral blood. The chain uses TRBV9 and TRBJ1-2; D is ambiguous. This receptor was taken from a young woman with COVID-19, enrolled during active disease. The chain's CDR3 is CASSSSPRGYTF. CDR3 DNA: TGTGCCAGCAGCTCCTCACCCCGGGGCTACACCTTC.